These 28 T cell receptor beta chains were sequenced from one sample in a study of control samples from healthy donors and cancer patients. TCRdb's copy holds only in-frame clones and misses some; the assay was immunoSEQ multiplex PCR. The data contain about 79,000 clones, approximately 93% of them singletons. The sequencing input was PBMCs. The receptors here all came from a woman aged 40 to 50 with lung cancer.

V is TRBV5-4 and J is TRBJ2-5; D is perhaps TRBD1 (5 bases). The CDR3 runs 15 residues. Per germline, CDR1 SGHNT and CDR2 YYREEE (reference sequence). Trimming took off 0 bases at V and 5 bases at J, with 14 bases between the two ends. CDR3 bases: TGTGCCAGCAGCTTGGGGACACTCCCCGAGGAGACCCAGTACTTC. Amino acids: CASSLGTLPEETQYF.

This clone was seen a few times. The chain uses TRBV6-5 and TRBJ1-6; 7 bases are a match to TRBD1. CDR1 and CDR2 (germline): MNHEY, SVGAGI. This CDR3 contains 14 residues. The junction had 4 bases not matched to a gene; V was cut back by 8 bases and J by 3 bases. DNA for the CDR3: TGTGCCAGCGGCCAGGGGGACTATAATTCACCCCTCCACTTT. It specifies CASGQGDYNSPLHF.

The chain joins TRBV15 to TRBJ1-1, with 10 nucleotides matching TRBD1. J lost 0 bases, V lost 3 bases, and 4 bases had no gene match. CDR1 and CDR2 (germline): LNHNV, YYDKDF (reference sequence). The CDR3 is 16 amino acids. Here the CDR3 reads CATSSRQGAVNTEAFF. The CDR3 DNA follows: TGTGCCACCAGCAGTCGACAGGGGGCGGTGAACACTGAAGCTTTCTTT.

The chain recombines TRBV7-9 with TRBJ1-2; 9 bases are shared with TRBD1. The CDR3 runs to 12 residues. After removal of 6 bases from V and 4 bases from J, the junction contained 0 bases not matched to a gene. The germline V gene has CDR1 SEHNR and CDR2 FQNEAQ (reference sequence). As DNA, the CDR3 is TGTGCCAGCAGGGGACAGGGCTATGGCTACACCTTC. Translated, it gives CASRGQGYGYTF.

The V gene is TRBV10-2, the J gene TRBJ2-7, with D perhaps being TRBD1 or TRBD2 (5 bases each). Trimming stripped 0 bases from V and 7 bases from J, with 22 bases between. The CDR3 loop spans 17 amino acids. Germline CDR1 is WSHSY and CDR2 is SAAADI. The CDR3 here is CASSESTPGTVPREQYF. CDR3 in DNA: TGCGCCAGCAGTGAGTCGACTCCAGGGACGGTACCAAGAGAGCAGTACTTC.

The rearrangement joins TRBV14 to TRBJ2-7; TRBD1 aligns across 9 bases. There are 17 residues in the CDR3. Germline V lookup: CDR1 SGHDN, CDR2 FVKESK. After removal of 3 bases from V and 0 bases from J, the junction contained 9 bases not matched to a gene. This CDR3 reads CASSHGTGPLLSYEQYF. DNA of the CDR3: TGTGCCAGCAGCCATGGGACAGGGCCCCTCCTCTCCTACGAGCAGTACTTC.

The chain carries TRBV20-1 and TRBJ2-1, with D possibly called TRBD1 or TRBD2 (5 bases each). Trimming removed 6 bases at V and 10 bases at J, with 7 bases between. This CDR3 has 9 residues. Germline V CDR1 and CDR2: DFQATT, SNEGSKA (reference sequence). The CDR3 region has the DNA TGCAGTGCCAGGGAGGAGCAGTTCTTC. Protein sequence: CSAREEQFF.

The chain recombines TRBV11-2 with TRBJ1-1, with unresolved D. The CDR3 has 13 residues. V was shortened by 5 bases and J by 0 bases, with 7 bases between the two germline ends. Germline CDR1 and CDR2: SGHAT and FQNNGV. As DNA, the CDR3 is TGTGCCAGCAGCCGACATTTGAACACTGAAGCTTTCTTT. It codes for CASSRHLNTEAFF.

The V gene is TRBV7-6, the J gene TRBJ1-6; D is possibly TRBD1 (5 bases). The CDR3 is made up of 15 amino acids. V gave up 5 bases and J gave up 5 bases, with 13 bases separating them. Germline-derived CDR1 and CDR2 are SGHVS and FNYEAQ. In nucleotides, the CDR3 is TGTGCCAGCAGCGCCCAGGGAAGGGATAATTCACCCCTCCACTTT. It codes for CASSAQGRDNSPLHF.

Here the CDR3 reads CASSPGPGHNYGYTF. The CDR3 nucleotides read TGCGCCAGCAGCCCGGGTCCGGGACACAACTATGGCTACACCTTC. The chain links TRBV4-1 to TRBJ1-2; possible D gene TRBD1, 6 bases. Germline CDR1 and CDR2: MGHRA and YSYEKL. Trimming cost V 4 bases and J 2 bases, with 14 bases left between them. The CDR3 extends over 15 amino acids.

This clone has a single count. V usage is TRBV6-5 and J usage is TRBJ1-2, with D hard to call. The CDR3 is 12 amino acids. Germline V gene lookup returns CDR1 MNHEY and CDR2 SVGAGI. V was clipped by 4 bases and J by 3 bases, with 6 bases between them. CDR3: CASSFGDYGYTF. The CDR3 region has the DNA TGTGCCAGCAGTTTCGGTGACTATGGCTACACCTTC.

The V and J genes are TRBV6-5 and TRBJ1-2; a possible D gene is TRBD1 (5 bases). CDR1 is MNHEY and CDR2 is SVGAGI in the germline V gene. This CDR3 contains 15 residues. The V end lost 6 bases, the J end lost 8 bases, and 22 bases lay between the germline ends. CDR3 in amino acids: CASRGRHLGYGGYTF. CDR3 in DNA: TGTGCCAGCAGGGGACGTCACCTCGGCTATGGAGGCTACACCTTC.

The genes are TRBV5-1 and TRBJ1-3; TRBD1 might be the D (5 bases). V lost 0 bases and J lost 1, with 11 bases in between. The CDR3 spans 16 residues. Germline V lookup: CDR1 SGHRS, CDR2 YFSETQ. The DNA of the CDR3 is TGCGCCAGCAGCTTGGGACAGCCGGGTTCTGGAAACACCATATATTTT. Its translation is CASSLGQPGSGNTIYF.

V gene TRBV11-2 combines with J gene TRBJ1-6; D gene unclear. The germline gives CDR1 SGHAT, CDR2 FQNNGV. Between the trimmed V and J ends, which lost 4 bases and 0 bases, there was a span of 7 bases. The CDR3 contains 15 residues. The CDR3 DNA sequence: TGTGCCAGCAGCTCATGGAGCTCCTATAATTCACCCCTCCACTTT. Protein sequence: CASSSWSSYNSPLHF.

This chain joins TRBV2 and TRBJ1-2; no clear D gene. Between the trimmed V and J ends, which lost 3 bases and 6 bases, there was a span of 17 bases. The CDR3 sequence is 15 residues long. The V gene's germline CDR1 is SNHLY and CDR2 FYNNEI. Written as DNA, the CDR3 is TGTGCCAGCAGTGAGGAACGGATACCTCGCCATGGCTACACCTTC. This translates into CASSEERIPRHGYTF.

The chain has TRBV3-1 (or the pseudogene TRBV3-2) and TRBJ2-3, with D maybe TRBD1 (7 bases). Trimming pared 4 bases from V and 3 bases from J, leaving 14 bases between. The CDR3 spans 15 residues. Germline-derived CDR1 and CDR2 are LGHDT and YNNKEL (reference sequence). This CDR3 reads CASSLQGGGTDTQYF. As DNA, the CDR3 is TGTGCCAGCAGCCTCCAGGGGGGTGGTACAGATACGCAGTATTTT.

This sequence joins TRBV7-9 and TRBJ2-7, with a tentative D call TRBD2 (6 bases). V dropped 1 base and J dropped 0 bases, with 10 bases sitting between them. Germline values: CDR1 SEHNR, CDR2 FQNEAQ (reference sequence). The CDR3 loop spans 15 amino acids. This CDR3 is CASSLGTNPSYEQYF. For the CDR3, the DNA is TGTGCCAGCAGCTTAGGGACTAATCCCTCCTACGAGCAGTACTTC. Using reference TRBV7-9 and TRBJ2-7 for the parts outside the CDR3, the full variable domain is DTGVSQNPRHKITKRGQNVTFRCDPISEHNRLYWYRQTLGQGPEFLTYFQNEAQLEKSRLLSDRFSAERPKGSFSTLEIQRTEQGDSAMYLCASSLGTNPSYEQYFGPGTRLTVT.

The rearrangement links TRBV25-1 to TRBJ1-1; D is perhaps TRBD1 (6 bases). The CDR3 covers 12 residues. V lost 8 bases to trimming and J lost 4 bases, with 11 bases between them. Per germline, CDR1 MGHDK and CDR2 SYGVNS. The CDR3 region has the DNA TGTGCCAGCTCGCAGGGGTTCACTGAAGCTTTCTTT. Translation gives CASSQGFTEAFF.

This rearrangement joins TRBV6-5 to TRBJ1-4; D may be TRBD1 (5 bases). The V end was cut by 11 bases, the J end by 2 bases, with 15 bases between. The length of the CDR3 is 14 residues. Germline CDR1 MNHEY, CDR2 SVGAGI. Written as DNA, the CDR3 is TGTGCCGGGGGACGGAGAGAGACTAATGAAAAACTGTTTTTT. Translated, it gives CAGGRRETNEKLFF.

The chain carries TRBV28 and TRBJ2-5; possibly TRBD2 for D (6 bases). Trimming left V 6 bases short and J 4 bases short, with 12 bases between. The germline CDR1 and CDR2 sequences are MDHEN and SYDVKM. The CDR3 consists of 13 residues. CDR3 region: CASSGTGGETQYF. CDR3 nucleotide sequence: TGTGCCAGCAGCGGGACTGGGGGAGAGACCCAGTACTTC.

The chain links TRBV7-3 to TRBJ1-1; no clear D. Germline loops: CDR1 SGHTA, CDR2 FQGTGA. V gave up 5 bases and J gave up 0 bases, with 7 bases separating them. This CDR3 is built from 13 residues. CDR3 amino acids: CASSLAMNTEAFF. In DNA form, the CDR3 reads TGTGCCAGCAGCCTAGCCATGAACACTGAAGCTTTCTTT.

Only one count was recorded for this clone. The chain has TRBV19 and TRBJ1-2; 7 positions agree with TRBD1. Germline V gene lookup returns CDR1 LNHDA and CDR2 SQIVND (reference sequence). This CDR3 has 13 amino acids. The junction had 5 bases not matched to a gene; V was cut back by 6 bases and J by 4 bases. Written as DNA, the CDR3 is TGTGCCAGTAGCTGGGACAGTCTCTATGGCTACACCTTC. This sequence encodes CASSWDSLYGYTF.

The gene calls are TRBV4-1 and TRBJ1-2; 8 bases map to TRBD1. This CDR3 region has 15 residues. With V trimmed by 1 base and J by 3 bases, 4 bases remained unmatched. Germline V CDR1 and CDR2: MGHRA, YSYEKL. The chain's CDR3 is CASSQANRGYYGYTF. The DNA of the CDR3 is TGCGCCAGCAGCCAAGCCAACAGGGGGTACTATGGCTACACCTTC.

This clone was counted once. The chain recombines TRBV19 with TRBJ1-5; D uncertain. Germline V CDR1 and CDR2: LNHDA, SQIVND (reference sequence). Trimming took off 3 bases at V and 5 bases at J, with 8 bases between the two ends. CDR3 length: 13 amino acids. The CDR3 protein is CASSMRSYQPQHF. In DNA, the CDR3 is TGTGCCAGTAGTATGAGGAGCTATCAGCCCCAGCATTTT.

The CDR3, as DNA: TGTGCCAGTACCCCGCCCGGGACAGAGACCACTGAAGCTTTCTTT. Its translation: CASTPPGTETTEAFF. The chain recombines TRBV19 with TRBJ1-1, with 7 bases fitting TRBD1. Germline-derived CDR1 and CDR2 are LNHDA and SQIVND (reference sequence). V lost 7 bases and J lost 4; bases outside the gene matches: 12. The CDR3 extends over 15 amino acids.

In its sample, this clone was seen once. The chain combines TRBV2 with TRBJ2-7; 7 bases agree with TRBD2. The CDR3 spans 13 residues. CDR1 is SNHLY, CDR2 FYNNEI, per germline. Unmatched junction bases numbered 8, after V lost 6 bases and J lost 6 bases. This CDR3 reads CASSQTSRVEQYF. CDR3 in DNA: TGTGCCAGCAGCCAGACTAGCCGTGTCGAGCAGTACTTC.

The CDR3 DNA reads TGTGCCAGCAGGGGGAGCTATGGCTACACCTTC. Encoded protein: CASRGSYGYTF. The chain recombines TRBV21-1 with TRBJ1-2. TRBV21-1 is tagged as a pseudogene. CDR3 size: 11 residues.

The CDR3 nucleotides read TGTGCCAGCAGCCGCAGGGGTGCTGGAAACACCATATATTTT. Translation gives CASSRRGAGNTIYF. The V gene is TRBV14, the J gene TRBJ1-3, with D possibly TRBD1 on 6 matching bases. The germline V gene has CDR1 SGHDN and CDR2 FVKESK. Trimming shortened V by 4 bases and J by 2 bases, and 9 bases separated the two germline ends. CDR3 length equals 14 residues.